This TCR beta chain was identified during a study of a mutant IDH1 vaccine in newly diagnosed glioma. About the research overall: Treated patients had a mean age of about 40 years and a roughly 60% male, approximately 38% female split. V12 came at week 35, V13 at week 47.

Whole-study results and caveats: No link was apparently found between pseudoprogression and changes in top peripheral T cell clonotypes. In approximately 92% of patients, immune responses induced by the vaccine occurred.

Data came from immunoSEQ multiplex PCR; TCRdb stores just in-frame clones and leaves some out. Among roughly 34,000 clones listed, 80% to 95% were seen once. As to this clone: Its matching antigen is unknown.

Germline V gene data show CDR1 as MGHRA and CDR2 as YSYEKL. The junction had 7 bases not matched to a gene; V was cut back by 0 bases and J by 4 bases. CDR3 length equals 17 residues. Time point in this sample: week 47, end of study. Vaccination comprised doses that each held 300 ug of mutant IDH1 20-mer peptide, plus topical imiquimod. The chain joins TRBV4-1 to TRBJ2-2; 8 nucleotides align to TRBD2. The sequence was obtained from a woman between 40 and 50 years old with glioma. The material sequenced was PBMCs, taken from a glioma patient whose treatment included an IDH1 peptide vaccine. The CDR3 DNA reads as TGCGCCAGCAGCCAAGATCCTGGCGGGAGGTTCACCGGGGAGCTGTTTTTT. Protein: CASSQDPGGRFTGELFF.